This T cell receptor (beta chain) came from a study of cytomegalovirus exposure and HLA in healthy donors. Study in general: Later analysis reported that the approximately 130 validation repertoires shared the platform of the roughly 700 first-cohort repertoires.

The CDR3 has 13 amino acids. V was shortened by 4 bases and J by 6 bases, with 10 bases between the two germline ends. Germline CDR1 is LGHNA and CDR2 is YSLEER. Points from the study as a whole: Most TCR sequences were rare, but some public TCRs occurred in many donors. A list of 150 or so TCR beta chains associated with cytomegalovirus was given.

With regard to this clone: Its antigen is as yet unknown.

Some clones are missing from TCRdb's copy, which holds only in-frame ones; the method was immunoSEQ multiplex PCR. This table has a few hundred thousand clones, roughly 90% appearing once. This chain uses TRBV4-3 with TRBJ2-1; a weak D match, TRBD1 (5 bases). Sequenced material: PBMCs. This clonotype was sampled from a woman aged 18-29 years in good health and CMV-seronegative. CDR3 loop: CASSRVGANEQFF. CDR3 nucleotides: TGCGCCAGCAGCCGAGTTGGGGCCAATGAGCAGTTCTTC.